This T cell receptor beta chain stems from a study of technical replicates of blood from several donors (dated by TCRdb to about 2017). This clone was found once. It lacks a known antigen. No base qualities exist here, and no much larger clone lies one base off it. The germline V gene encodes CDR1 SGHNT and CDR2 YYREEE (reference sequence). Measured from the cysteine to the phenylalanine, the CDR3 is 16 residues long. CDR3 DNA is the only sequence kept; it has 48 bases, read in frame from the first base. V sheds 4 bases and J sheds 0 bases, leaving 17 bases between their ends. The library was prepared using the immunoSEQ multiplex PCR assay. TCRdb's version of the immuneACCESS table is confined to in-frame rearrangements and falls short of the full clone set. An unresolved V gene accounts for under half of the shortfall where checked; the remainder is of unknown origin. The sample has 74,000 or so clones on record, 80% to 95% of them singletons. The top ten clonotypes cover about 0.4% of the sample.

The source material was T cells isolated from PBMCs. Recombination connected TRBV5-4 to TRBJ2-7; TRBD2 is a possible D gene, resting on 6 matching bases. The source of this sequence is a human donor in good health. Read as DNA, the sequence is TGTGCCAGCAGCCGGTGGAGGGACGCTAGCTCCTACGAGCAGTACTTC. Translated, this is CASSRWRDASSYEQYF.